This T cell receptor beta chain was observed in a study of T cell clones after liver transplantation. About the research overall: TCRbeta sequencing after a pre-transplant mixed lymphocyte reaction identified graft-donor-reactive clones, later tracked in post-transplant blood. Study findings and constraints: A significant post-transplant drop in circulating graft-donor-reactive CD4 TCRbeta sequences occurred in most of the 8 subjects. Small, mixed patient groups and varying post-transplant times limit these conclusions. The donor-reactive repertoire was only partly measurable in a couple of subjects, lacking donor cells.

With regard to this clone: Its cognate antigen is unknown.

Produced via immunoSEQ multiplex PCR; TCRdb's table is partial and in-frame only. Of 45,000 or so clones listed, about 86% were seen once; the top ten hold almost 2.5%. This CDR3 region has 16 residues. The germline V gene has CDR1 SGHRS and CDR2 YFSETQ. After removal of 0 bases from V and 4 bases from J, the junction contained 8 bases not matched to a gene. Sequenced material: CD4+ T cells from blood, taken 24 months after liver transplant. V gene TRBV5-1 combines with J gene TRBJ2-3; TRBD2 matches 7 bases. This TCR was sampled from a human patient who received a liver transplant. Some T cells may be provided by the graft donor. The CDR3 protein is CASSLVRQGGADTQYF. CDR3 DNA sequence: TGCGCCAGCAGCTTGGTTCGTCAGGGAGGGGCAGATACGCAGTATTTT.